The present T cell receptor beta chain was sequenced within a study of blood T cell repertoires in COVID-19. Turning to the study itself: Acute and convalescent COVID-19 samples came from the United States, Italy and Spain. In each case, the material was cDNA or gDNA derived from T cells, B-cell-depleted T cells, or PBMCs.

TCRdb's table, derived via immunoSEQ multiplex PCR, lists solely in-frame clones and lacks some. Among around 71,000 clones listed, approximately 86% were seen once. This TCR came from a woman aged 60-75 years with acute or convalescent COVID-19. The sequenced sample was peripheral blood.

This CDR3 reads CASSLQGGPAEAFF. For the CDR3, the DNA is TGTGCCAGCAGCCTGCAGGGTGGGCCAGCAGAAGCTTTCTTT. V and J are TRBV3-1 (or the pseudogene TRBV3-2) and TRBJ1-1; maybe TRBD1 (5 bases). CDR3 size: 14 residues. CDR1 LGHDT and CDR2 YNNKEL come from the germline V gene (reference sequence). Trimming took 4 bases from V and 8 from J, leaving 17 bases between them.